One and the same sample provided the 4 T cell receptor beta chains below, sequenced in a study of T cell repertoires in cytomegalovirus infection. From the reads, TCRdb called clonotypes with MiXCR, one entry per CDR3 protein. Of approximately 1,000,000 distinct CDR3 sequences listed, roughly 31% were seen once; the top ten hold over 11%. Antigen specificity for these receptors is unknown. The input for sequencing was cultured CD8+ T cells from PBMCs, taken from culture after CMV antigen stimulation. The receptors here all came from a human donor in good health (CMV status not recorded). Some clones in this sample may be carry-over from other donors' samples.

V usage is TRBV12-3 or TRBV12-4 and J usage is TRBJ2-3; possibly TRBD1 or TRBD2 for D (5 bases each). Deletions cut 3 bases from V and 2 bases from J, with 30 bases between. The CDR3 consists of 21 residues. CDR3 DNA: TGTGCCAGCAGTTTCCAAGTTGGCGAGCTAACTGGGGGTTTTGACACAGATACGCAGTATTTT. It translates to CASSFQVGELTGGFDTDTQYF.

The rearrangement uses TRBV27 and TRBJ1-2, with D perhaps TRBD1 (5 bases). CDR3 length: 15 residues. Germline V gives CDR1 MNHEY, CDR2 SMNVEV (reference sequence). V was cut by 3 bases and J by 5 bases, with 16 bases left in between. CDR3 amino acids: CASSLLADSIYGYTF. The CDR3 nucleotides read TGTGCCAGCAGTTTGTTGGCTGACAGTATTTATGGCTACACCTTC.

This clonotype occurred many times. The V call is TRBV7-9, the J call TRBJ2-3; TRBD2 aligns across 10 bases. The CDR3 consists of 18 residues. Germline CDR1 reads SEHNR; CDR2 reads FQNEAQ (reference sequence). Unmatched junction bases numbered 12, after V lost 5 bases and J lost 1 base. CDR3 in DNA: TGTGCCAGCAGCCCCACTAGCGGGGTACTCCCCGGCACAGATACGCAGTATTTT. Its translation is CASSPTSGVLPGTDTQYF.

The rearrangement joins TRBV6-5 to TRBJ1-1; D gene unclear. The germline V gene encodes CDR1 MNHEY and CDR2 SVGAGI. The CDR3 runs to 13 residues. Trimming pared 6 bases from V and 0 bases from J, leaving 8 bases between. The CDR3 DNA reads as TGTGCCAGCAGACTTACGATGAACACTGAAGCTTTCTTT. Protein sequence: CASRLTMNTEAFF.